The present T cell receptor (beta chain) was sequenced within a study of blood T cell repertoires in COVID-19. Across the study: Sites across the United States, Italy and Spain contributed samples from acute and convalescent COVID-19. T cells, B-cell-depleted T cells, or PBMCs provided the cDNA or gDNA that served as material.

Per the study methods: Estimated nucleated cell counts came from reference gene primer amplification. Assay: immunoSEQ multiplex PCR; the TCRdb copy retains only in-frame clones and omits some. D and trimming come from the DNA, and the V and J calls and clone size come from that table. Found here are under 200,000 clones, about 90% of them singletons; the top ten hold about 1.6%. V was cut by 0 bases and J by 7 bases, with 17 bases left in between. Germline V gene data show CDR1 as KGHDR and CDR2 as SFDVKD. CDR3 length: 16 residues. The chain has TRBV24-1 and TRBJ1-2; the D gene is possibly TRBD1 (5 bases). The receptor's source is a man between 18 and 29 years old with active or convalescent COVID-19. The sequencing input was peripheral blood. CDR3 amino acids: CATSDLPNAGLSGYTF. CDR3 nucleotides: TGTGCCACCAGTGATTTGCCGAACGCGGGGCTGTCTGGCTACACCTTC.